The 16 T cell receptor beta chains reported below all come from one sample, sequenced in a study of T cells in Graves' hyperthyroidism and ophthalmopathy. RNA transcripts were the template for amplifying TCR beta CDR3 regions. The primer set for the first-round RT-PCR of the TCR CDR3 was HTBI. Using its own MiXCR run on the multiplex PCR reads, TCRdb lists one record per CDR3 protein. The sample has fewer than 450,000 distinct CDR3 sequences; 17% are singletons. The sample consisted of blood. All receptors derive from a woman in her 30s with Graves' hyperthyroidism that later progressed to Graves' ophthalmopathy.

The sample holds a few counts of this clonotype. The limits of the CDR3 on the DNA are not certain, so only TCRdb's listed CDR3 is given. The chain carries TRBV20-1 and TRBJ1-1. Both ends counted, the CDR3 spans 13 residues. Germline V gene sequence: CDR1 DFQATT, CDR2 SNEGSKA (reference sequence). This CDR3 reads CSASSTSILGAFF.

This clonotype was observed at least ten times. The chain joins TRBV12-3 or TRBV12-4 to TRBJ1-2; D not certain. This CDR3 has 13 residues. Trimming left V 1 base short and J 4 bases short, with 7 bases between. CDR3 amino acids: CASSLVGVYGYTF. Here the CDR3 DNA reads TGTGCCAGCAGTTTAGTGGGAGTCTATGGCTACACCTTC.

The gene calls are TRBV6-5 and TRBJ2-2; D remains unclear. With 0 bases removed from V and 5 bases from J, the gap between germline ends came to 7 bases. Germline CDR1 reads MNHEY; CDR2 reads SVGAGI. The CDR3 is 14 amino acids. The CDR3 region has the DNA TGTGCCAGCAGTTACTCTCGCAAAACCGGGGAGCTGTTTTTT. Translating it yields CASSYSRKTGELFF.

V gene TRBV20-1 combines with J gene TRBJ2-1; 9 bases match TRBD2. Germline-derived CDR1 and CDR2 are DFQATT and SNEGSKA (reference sequence). The CDR3 is 16 residues long. The V and J ends lost 1 base and 6 bases, in that order; junction bases with no gene match: 10. CDR3 nucleotides: TGCAGTGCTAGAGGTGGGCGGGAGGGCAGTGGCAATGAGCAGTTCTTC. Translating it yields CSARGGREGSGNEQFF.

This clonotype was observed at least ten times. The V call is TRBV6-1, the J call TRBJ2-6; TRBD2 aligns across 13 bases. CDR3 length: 17 residues. The germline gives CDR1 MNHNS, CDR2 SASEGT. V lost 8 bases to trimming and J lost 0 bases; unmatched junction nucleotides: 4. The CDR3 here is CASARLAGGSGANVLTF. In nucleotides, the CDR3 is TGTGCCAGCGCCCGACTAGCGGGGGGCTCTGGGGCCAACGTCCTGACTTTC.

About this clonotype: At one boundary the junction diverges from the germline segment, which might be a read error. The rearrangement uses TRBV27 and TRBJ2-1; D not resolved. The CDR3 spans 15 residues. The germline gives CDR1 MNHEY, CDR2 SMNVEV (reference sequence). The CDR3 DNA sequence: TGTGCCAGCGGTTTATCCGGGCATTCATACAATGAGCAGTTCTTC. Translation gives CASGLSGHSYNEQFF.

This clonotype was seen ten or more times. This chain links TRBV6-1 with TRBJ2-1; D unresolved. CDR1 and CDR2 (germline): MNHNS, SASEGT. The CDR3 has 15 amino acids. V was pared by 2 bases and J by 2 bases, with 10 bases between. The CDR3 DNA sequence: TGTGCCAGCAGTGAATCGGTAACAGCCTACAATGAGCAGTTCTTC. Protein sequence: CASSESVTAYNEQFF.

This clonotype was found a few times. A read error may explain this, as a much larger clone is one base away. The V gene is TRBV2, the J gene TRBJ1-6; D remains ambiguous. Trimming removed 4 bases from V and 9 bases from J, with 13 bases in between. This CDR3 has 14 amino acids. Germline loops: CDR1 SNHLY, CDR2 FYNNEI. CDR3 region: CASSGDGEISPLHF. CDR3 bases: TGTGCCAGCAGTGGCGACGGGGAAATTTCACCCCTCCACTTT.

Ten or more counts support this clonotype. The chain employs TRBV11-2 and TRBJ2-7; D call uncertain. The germline V gene encodes CDR1 SGHAT and CDR2 FQNNGV. This CDR3 is built from 16 residues. V gave up 3 bases and J gave up 2 bases, with 17 bases separating them. The CDR3 region is CASSLLPETETYEQYF. In DNA form, the CDR3 reads TGTGCCAGCAGCTTGCTCCCCGAGACGGAGACCTACGAGCAGTACTTC.

The sample holds a few counts of this clonotype. The chain uses TRBV2 and TRBJ1-5; no clear D. With 0 bases removed from V and 0 bases from J, the gap between germline ends came to 6 bases. The CDR3 loop spans 15 amino acids. Germline V gene lookup returns CDR1 SNHLY and CDR2 FYNNEI. In DNA, the CDR3 is TGTGCCAGCAGTGAAGCTGCGAATAGCAATCAGCCCCAGCATTTT. The encoded protein is CASSEAANSNQPQHF.

For this clonotype: A much bigger clone sits one base away, suggesting this may be a read error. The chain couples TRBV12-3 or TRBV12-4 to TRBJ2-7; D is uncertain. V lost 7 bases and J lost 9, with 22 bases in between. There are 14 residues in the CDR3. The CDR3 protein is CASTPFGLGHGQYF. The CDR3 nucleotides are TGTGCCAGCACGCCTTTTGGGCTAGGCCACGGGCAGTACTTC.

This clonotype was seen repeatedly, ten times or more. The J gene is TRBJ2-1, the V gene TRBV28; D is unresolved. This CDR3 is built from 15 residues. The germline gives CDR1 MDHEN, CDR2 SYDVKM. The V end lost 7 bases, the J end lost 4 bases, and 17 bases lay between the germline ends. CDR3: CASIQRTGSYNEQFF. DNA of the CDR3: TGTGCCAGCATCCAGCGAACCGGCTCGTACAATGAGCAGTTCTTC.

The count of this clonotype is one. The V gene is TRBV7-9, the J gene TRBJ2-1, with 7 positions matching TRBD2. Per germline, CDR1 SEHNR and CDR2 FQNEAQ (reference sequence). V lost 1 base to trimming and J lost 3 bases; unmatched junction nucleotides: 9. The CDR3 runs 17 residues. The CDR3 sequence is CASSLGGTSAFYNEQFF. The CDR3 DNA reads TGTGCCAGCAGCTTAGGGGGCACTAGCGCTTTCTACAATGAGCAGTTCTTC.

This clonotype was counted only a few times. V usage is TRBV19 and J usage is TRBJ2-7, with 10 bases fitting TRBD2. The CDR3 covers 17 residues. The J segment lost 3 bases and the V segment lost 5 bases, leaving 13 bases of the junction unmatched. CDR1 and CDR2 (germline): LNHDA, SQIVND (reference sequence). The DNA for the CDR3 is TGTGCCAGTAGTCATCAGGGTAGGGCTAGCGGGAGCTACGAGCAGTACTTC. Its protein product is CASSHQGRASGSYEQYF.

This clonotype was observed at least ten times. The chain has TRBV5-1 and TRBJ1-6; D might be TRBD1 (5 bases). The CDR3 sequence is 15 residues long. Trimming removed 0 bases at V and 8 bases at J, with 12 bases between. Germline V gene sequence: CDR1 SGHRS, CDR2 YFSETQ. CDR3 sequence (DNA): TGCGCCAGCAGCTTGGACAGGTTGGGGGATTCACCCCTCCACTTT. Translation gives CASSLDRLGDSPLHF.

A word on this clonotype: Given a much more abundant clone one base away, this may be a read error. This chain connects TRBV19 to TRBJ2-1; D might be TRBD2 (7 bases). CDR1 is LNHDA and CDR2 is SQIVND in the germline V gene (reference sequence). There are 15 residues in the CDR3. In nucleotides, the CDR3 is TGTGCCAGTTGTATTTCGGGGGGCTGGGGGGATGAGCAGTTCTTC. It yields the protein CASCISGGWGDEQFF.